This TCR beta chain was profiled in a study of cytomegalovirus exposure and HLA in healthy donors (dated by TCRdb to the late 2010s). The study in broad terms: In an earlier analysis of around 540 of the donors, 250 to 300 Gb of sequence data and about 110 million unique TCR beta sequences from 150 million to 200 million T cells were reported. Roughly 300 gigabases of sequencing data and tens of millions of unique TCR sequences were included in an early release covering around 650 HLA-typed donors. The genetic ancestry cluster associated with self-reported Caucasian donors included 81% of the roughly 360 genotyped donors. The study aimed to test whether signatures of past pathogen exposure could be identified by cataloging public T cell receptors. The study used immunosequencing to profile the T cell repertoires of approximately 650 subjects and linked those repertoires to cytomegalovirus serostatus. Along with the approximately 600-subject first cohort, a separate validation cohort of over 90 different subjects was used. The study combined high-throughput TCR immunosequencing, statistical association of individual TCRs with disease status, and machine learning to predict cytomegalovirus infection status. To study patterns of TCR occurrence, a later analysis re-analyzed previously published TCR beta repertoires from several hundred donors and added high-resolution HLA genotyping. Rather than using new phenotypic data, the later analysis identified candidate immune exposures from TCR beta sequences and from how often those sequences occurred across donors. An earlier analysis of 587 of the donors applied high-throughput TCR beta sequencing to assess whether each TCR beta V gene segment acted as functional or pseudogenic. Donor age, sex, ethnicity and CMV serostatus were compiled alongside the repertoire data. A later genetic analysis used genome-wide SNP genotypes for about 65% of the roughly 700 donors, treating that subset as a discovery cohort. Every repertoire in the discovery cohort had been generated on one and the same sequencing platform. Both class I and class II loci were covered by HLA typing, at four-digit resolution. Typing coverage varied by locus: roughly 629-640 donors for A, B, C, DRB1 and DQB1; more than 500 for DQA1; 606 for DPA1; roughly 470 for DPB1. Four to six DR-DQ haplotypes were handled as single units for association and clustering, since linkage in the cohort was strong. Across 398 genotyped donors of the cohort, an average of about 250,000 unique TCR beta nucleotide sequences per donor were sequenced, and roughly 20% of those sequences were non-productive. What the research found in general, with its limitations: A later genetic analysis reported fewer N-insertions in productive TCRs among donors in an Asian-associated ancestry cluster than the roughly 620-donor mean. Because the 87-base-pair reads could not distinguish some IMGT-functional V segments, including TRBV6-2 and TRBV6-3, those segments were excluded. Roughly uniform sequencing depth across donors was assumed in presence/absence analyses, although this assumption may not hold. HLA typing was unavailable for some donors at each locus, so association tests used only the typed subset. Most TCR sequences were seen in very few donors, while some public TCRs were found in many individuals. A cluster of highly shared sequence variants was judged likely to represent a technical artifact of the sequencing pipeline. Because counts were too low, 15 to 20 rarely observed V segments, including chromosome 9 orphons, were excluded from the earlier analysis of 587 of the donors. A further reported finding was that TCR beta sequences accurately predicted the HLA-A and HLA-B alleles for most subjects in the first cohort. In vitro tests confirmed that a few of the cytomegalovirus-associated TCR beta chains recognize cytomegalovirus antigens. For the cohort, immune exposure information was limited to CMV serostatus. A later analysis found that most CMV-associated TCR beta chains appeared HLA-restricted, with HLA associations seemingly driven largely by CMV exposure. When HLA alleles, especially DR and DQ, strongly co-occurred, attributing TCR associations to individual alleles was difficult. The authors suggested that the approach could potentially be generalized to other disease states and immunological phenotypes. Specific HLA alleles were associated with 16,951 TCR beta sequences at a false discovery rate of 0.05 in a later analysis. In the study, 150 to 200 TCR beta chains were listed as associated with cytomegalovirus. Several of the top co-occurrence clusters appeared to be linked to parvovirus B19, influenza, CMV and Epstein-Barr virus, according to a later analysis. The cohort was sequenced for TCR beta chains only, and without alpha or paired-chain data the features that could be detected were limited. A later genetic analysis associated a missense DCLRE1C variant with V-gene and J-gene trimming of TCR beta chains, and an independent cohort replicated the association. A later analysis found that TCR association rates varied across HLA loci, with DRB1 alleles showing the most associated TCRs and HLA-C alleles the fewest. In a later analysis, HLA-associated TCR beta chains showed more clonal expansion and lower generation probabilities than non-associated chains that were equally common. Linkage disequilibrium might explain the correlated functional status among segregating V segments, but an unknown experimental factor could not be ruled out. The classifier was reported to diagnose cytomegalovirus status with high specificity and sensitivity in both the original and validation cohorts. Broadly in line with IMGT annotations, most TCR beta V segments showed up in productive rearrangements about 87% or about 30% of the time in an earlier analysis of about 500 of the donors.

Library preparation was by the immunoSEQ multiplex PCR assay. A mixture of 60 forward primers for TCR Vbeta segments and 13 reverse primers for TCR Jbeta segments was used in the multiplex PCR. The CDR3 region of rearranged TCR beta genes was amplified from genomic DNA with a multiplex PCR assay. The Illumina HiSeq System was used to sequence the amplified TCR beta libraries as 87-base-pair reads. The study's processing was this. A later analysis tallied approximately 87 million unique TCR beta chains across the approximately 670 repertoires, and about 12 million of those chains were shared by two or more donors. A nearest-neighbor algorithm error-corrected the raw reads and collapsed the reads into unique sequences, merging closely related sequences to remove PCR and sequencing errors. To assign V, D and J gene segments, CDR3 sequences were aligned to IMGT reference sequences. For a sequence to be retained, at least a six-nucleotide match to both a V gene segment and a J gene segment was required. Rearrangements were classified as productive when the CDR3 lacked stop codons and remained in frame with V and J, and all other rearrangements were classified as non-productive. Following IMGT convention, CDR3 was defined as the stretch from the second conserved V-encoded cysteine to the conserved J-encoded phenylalanine. The earlier analysis of about 590 of the donors excluded sequences that lacked an unambiguous match to a single V gene segment. In an earlier analysis of approximately 560 of the donors, a V segment was called functional when productive rearrangements were above 56.7%, and segregating when the standard deviation between donors exceeded 5%. A statistical classification framework was built for diagnosing cytomegalovirus status from the catalog of TCR beta chain sequences. In a later analysis, TCR nucleotide sequences were compared against IMGT/GENE-DB human TR gene sequences so that V and J genes could be assigned. The TCRdist pipeline was used in a later analysis to assign CDR3 sequences and most-parsimonious VDJ recombination scenarios. In a later analysis, every TCR beta chain was defined by the combination of its CDR3 amino acid sequence and its V-gene family, and reads without a unique V-gene family were dropped. In a later analysis, approximately 590 highly shared, low-generation-probability nucleotide sequences were removed to address suspected cross-contamination and a sequencing artifact. In a later analysis, a clonal expansion index was calculated for each public chain from normalized within-repertoire ranks of inferred template counts. In a later analysis, generation probabilities were computed using a VDJ recombination model fitted to out-of-frame rearrangements, and the results were checked against IGoR. A later analysis scored TCR-TCR, TCR-HLA and TCR-CMV co-occurrence with hypergeometric tests, applying a repertoire-size bias correction to TCR pairs. To estimate false discovery rates, a later analysis permuted the HLA or CMV assignments 20 times. A later analysis grouped co-occurring TCRs with DBSCAN, adding TCRdist sequence similarity when clustering within HLA-allele-positive subsets. Repertoires with fewer than 30,000 or more than 120,000 public chains, plus five repertoires with anomalous nucleotide sharing, were excluded from co-occurrence clustering. The source is immuneACCESS, and TCRdb retained only in-frame sequences with V and J called. Part of the clones is not carried over; for the studies checked, unresolved V genes explain less than half of this, and the remainder is unexplained. From that table come the V and J calls and clone size; the DNA was used to work out D and trimming. This sample has 150,000 or so clones in its table, and roughly 80% of those were observed once. Around 8% of the sample is held by the ten biggest clonotypes.

Only one count was recorded for this clone. No cognate antigen has been identified for it. Base quality data are lacking; no much larger clone is found one base away. The cohort comprised 670 or so healthy bone marrow donors. At the time of sampling, all cohort members were nominally healthy, though unrecorded immune exposures were likely present. The donor tested CMV seropositive, placing the donor among the 250 to 350 seropositive members of the cohort. Every donor gave a peripheral blood sample, and the peripheral blood mononuclear cells from that sample were used for TCR beta sequencing. Genomic DNA was extracted from the blood cell samples with the Qiagen DNeasy Blood Extraction Kit. CDR1 SNHLY and CDR2 FYNNEI were looked up in the germline V gene. Counted from cysteine to phenylalanine, this CDR3 has 14 amino acids. Of all the DNA, just the CDR3 is kept, 42 bases in frame from base 1. V and J lose 3 bases and 3 bases, and a span of 12 bases separates them.

What was sequenced was PBMCs. The clonotype was recovered from a male donor in good health and CMV-seropositive. The chain is made from TRBV2 and TRBJ2-7; D gene: possibly TRBD1, on 5 matching bases. The DNA sequence follows: TGTGCCAGCAGTGAGTTGACAGTAGGCTACGAGCAGTACTTC. The resulting protein is CASSELTVGYEQYF.